Below are 32 T cell receptor beta chains sequenced from a single sample in a study of blood T cell repertoires in COVID-19 (TCRdb year 2020). Library preparation was by the immunoSEQ multiplex PCR assay. In its TCRdb copy, this immuneACCESS table keeps in-frame sequences only and misses some clones. Where compared with another copy, unresolved V genes explain less than half of these, and the others have no known cause. In all, the sample holds approximately 210,000 clones, and around four fifths of those were seen once. 4.5% to 6% of the sample lies in the top ten. The sequencing sample was made of peripheral blood. The receptors were gathered from a woman in her seventies with active or convalescent COVID-19.

V usage is TRBV11-2 and J usage is TRBJ2-1; the match to TRBD2 covers 7 bases. Germline assignment: CDR1 SGHAT and CDR2 FQNNGV. There are 16 residues in the CDR3. After removal of 5 bases from V and 0 bases from J, the junction contained 7 bases not matched to a gene. The CDR3 bases are TGTGCCAGCAGCAGATCGGGGGGTGGCTCCTACAATGAGCAGTTCTTC. Translation gives CASSRSGGGSYNEQFF.

The chain couples TRBV5-1 to TRBJ2-3; TRBD2 aligns across 10 bases. Germline V gene data show CDR1 as SGHRS and CDR2 as YFSETQ. The CDR3 length is 15 residues. V gave up 4 bases and J gave up 3 bases; unmatched junction bases: 5. Here the CDR3 reads CASSPSGRVTDTQYF. The DNA for the CDR3 is TGCGCCAGCAGCCCCAGCGGGAGGGTGACAGATACGCAGTATTTT.

V usage is TRBV18 and J usage is TRBJ2-1; D is possibly TRBD2 (6 bases). CDR3 size: 16 residues. Germline V gene lookup returns CDR1 KGHSH and CDR2 LQKENI. V dropped 5 bases and J dropped 2 bases, with 16 bases sitting between them. CDR3 DNA sequence: TGTGCCAGCTCAATAAAACGGGGAGGCACCTACAATGAGCAGTTCTTC. Protein sequence: CASSIKRGGTYNEQFF.

This clone was recorded once. The rearrangement joins TRBV6-5 to TRBJ2-1, with 7 bases aligning to TRBD1. Per germline, CDR1 MNHEY and CDR2 SVGAGI. With 6 bases clipped from V and 8 bases from J, the junction kept 7 bases outside the gene matches. This CDR3 region has 13 residues. The DNA for the CDR3 is TGTGCCAGCAGACGCGACAGGGTTGATGAGCAGTTCTTC. Translating gives CASRRDRVDEQFF.

CDR3 sequence: CSVSHTGVNYEQYF. DNA for the CDR3: TGCAGCGTTAGCCACACCGGAGTCAACTACGAGCAGTACTTC. J is TRBJ2-7 and V is TRBV29-1; D gene unclear. The V gene's germline CDR1 is SQVTM and CDR2 ANQGSEA. This CDR3 contains 14 residues. V lost 5 bases to trimming and J lost 3 bases, with 17 bases between them.

The chain uses TRBV9 and TRBJ1-1; TRBD1 aligns across 7 bases. J gave up 1 base and V 0 bases, and 9 bases lay outside the gene matches. Germline V gene sequence: CDR1 SGDLS, CDR2 YYNGEE. This CDR3 spans 17 amino acids. The CDR3: CASSVGSGGRGNTEAFF. In DNA form, the CDR3 reads TGTGCCAGCAGCGTAGGGTCAGGGGGAAGAGGGAACACTGAAGCTTTCTTT.

The rearrangement joins TRBV28 to TRBJ1-1, with D possibly being TRBD1 (5 bases). Trimming pared 3 bases from V and 0 bases from J, leaving 5 bases between. CDR1 and CDR2 (germline): MDHEN, SYDVKM. CDR3 size: 13 residues. The CDR3 bases are TGTGCCAGCAGTTTGACAGTGAACACTGAAGCTTTCTTT. Its protein is CASSLTVNTEAFF.

This clone was detected once. The CDR3 bases are TGTGCCAGCAGCGACCTAGTGGGAGCGGGGCACCAAGAGACCCAGTACTTC. Residues: CASSDLVGAGHQETQYF. The chain is built from TRBV7-9 and TRBJ2-5; 7 positions match TRBD2. After removal of 5 bases from V and 0 bases from J, the junction contained 12 bases not matched to a gene. The CDR3 length is 17 residues. CDR1 is SEHNR and CDR2 is FQNEAQ in the germline V gene (reference sequence).

This clone was found once. The chain's CDR3 is CASSLGLRGSGANVLTF. CDR3 DNA sequence: TGCGCCAGCAGCTTGGGACTCCGGGGCTCTGGGGCCAACGTCCTGACTTTC. The rearrangement joins TRBV5-1 to TRBJ2-6; tentative D call: TRBD2 (5 bases). V shed 0 bases and J shed 0 bases, with 10 bases lying between them. Germline CDR1 SGHRS, CDR2 YFSETQ. There are 17 residues in the CDR3.

The chain carries TRBV5-6 and TRBJ2-1, with 12 bases identical to TRBD2. The CDR3 sequence is 15 residues long. J gave up 9 bases and V 1 base, and 5 bases lay outside the gene matches. Germline values: CDR1 SGHDT, CDR2 YYEEEE. In DNA form, the CDR3 reads TGTGCCAGCAGCTTGACCCTAGCGGGAGGGGGTGAGCAGTTCTTC. Protein sequence: CASSLTLAGGGEQFF. The variable domain in full, with the rest retrieved from reference TRBV5-6 and TRBJ2-1, is DAGVTQSPTHLIKTRGQQVTLRCSPKSGHDTVSWYQQALGQGPQFIFQYYEEEERQRGNFPDRFSGHQFPNYSSELNVNALLLGDSALYLCASSLTLAGGGEQFFGPGTRLTVL.

This clone was seen only once. The chain couples TRBV27 to TRBJ2-7; 7 bases match TRBD2. CDR1 is MNHEY, CDR2 SMNVEV, per germline (reference sequence). V lost 0 bases, J lost 6 bases, and 20 bases stayed unmatched. The CDR3 loop spans 19 amino acids. The CDR3 nucleotides are TGTGCCAGCAGTTTATCGACGAGAGGAGGCGGGAGTCCTGGTGGCGAGCAGTACTTC. Translated: CASSLSTRGGGSPGGEQYF.

The chain recombines TRBV5-1 with TRBJ2-3, with TRBD2 identical over 7 bases. CDR1 is SGHRS and CDR2 is YFSETQ in the germline V gene. The CDR3 loop spans 16 amino acids. V was pared by 4 bases and J by 6 bases, with 14 bases of the junction left unmatched. The CDR3 DNA sequence: TGCGCCAGCAGCCCGACCCCCCAGCGGGGTCGGGATACGCAGTATTTT. Encoded protein: CASSPTPQRGRDTQYF.

The table lists this clone with a few counts. The chain combines TRBV19 with TRBJ2-7; 7 bases align to TRBD1. The junction had 7 bases not matched to a gene; V was cut back by 4 bases and J by 4 bases. The CDR3 is 14 residues long. The germline CDR1 and CDR2 sequences are LNHDA and SQIVND (reference sequence). The CDR3 nucleotides read TGTGCCAGTAGTACCGGGACAGCTGGGTACGAGCAGTACTTC. This encodes CASSTGTAGYEQYF.

The genes are TRBV9 and TRBJ2-3, with 7 bases matching TRBD2. The germline V gene has CDR1 SGDLS and CDR2 YYNGEE. J gave up 3 bases and V 6 bases, and 13 bases lay outside the gene matches. The CDR3 spans 16 residues. The CDR3 is CASNPTGGMETDTQYF. DNA for the CDR3: TGTGCCAGCAACCCCACGGGGGGAATGGAAACAGATACGCAGTATTTT.

The chain joins TRBV18 to TRBJ2-1; D is uncertain. The CDR3 is 15 amino acids. The germline V gene encodes CDR1 KGHSH and CDR2 LQKENI. Trimming stripped 2 bases from V and 0 bases from J, with 8 bases between. CDR3 sequence: CASSPSTLSYNEQFF. The CDR3 DNA follows: TGTGCCAGCTCACCAAGCACCCTCTCCTACAATGAGCAGTTCTTC.

The chain joins TRBV7-3 to TRBJ2-2; 9 positions agree with TRBD1. In germline, CDR1 is SGHTA, CDR2 FQGTGA. The CDR3 consists of 16 residues. Trimming at V came to 5 bases and at J to 5 bases, leaving 9 bases not matched to a gene. This CDR3 is CASSPWTGVDTGELFF. CDR3 DNA: TGTGCCAGCAGCCCGTGGACAGGGGTAGATACCGGGGAGCTGTTTTTT.

J is TRBJ2-4 and V is TRBV4-1; D gene uncertain. CDR1 and CDR2 from the germline V gene are MGHRA and YSYEKL. Trimming removed 4 bases at V and 3 bases at J, with 16 bases between. The CDR3 extends over 16 amino acids. The CDR3: CASSPAHRSDKNIQYF. For the CDR3, the DNA is TGCGCCAGCAGCCCCGCCCACCGTTCAGACAAAAACATTCAGTACTTC.

This clone appeared once. This chain joins TRBV5-4 and TRBJ2-7; D might be TRBD2 (5 bases). Germline-derived CDR1 and CDR2 are SGHNT and YYREEE (reference sequence). This CDR3 is built from 15 residues. Trimming cost V 4 bases and J 1 base, with 15 bases left between them. The CDR3 coding sequence is TGTGCCAGCAGCCGAGGGCTCCCTCTTTCCTACGAGCAGTACTTC. It is translated as CASSRGLPLSYEQYF. The whole variable domain, filled in from reference TRBV5-4 and TRBJ2-7, reads ETGVTQSPTHLIKTRGQQVTLRCSSQSGHNTVSWYQQALGQGPQFIFQYYREEENGRGNFPPRFSGLQFPNYSSELNVNALELDDSALYLCASSRGLPLSYEQYFGPGTRLTVT.

V and J are TRBV6-5 and TRBJ1-1; D gene unclear. Trimming shortened V by 5 bases and J by 8 bases, and 9 bases separated the two germline ends. CDR1 is MNHEY and CDR2 is SVGAGI in the germline V gene. The CDR3 has 11 amino acids. The CDR3 DNA is TGTGCCAGCAGTCATATAAGCGAAGCTTTCTTT. It specifies CASSHISEAFF.

The J gene is TRBJ1-2, the V gene TRBV7-9, with a tentative D call TRBD1 (5 bases). Germline lookup yields CDR1 SEHNR and CDR2 FQNEAQ (reference sequence). CDR3 length: 15 residues. Trimming left V 6 bases short and J 0 bases short, with 14 bases between. The CDR3 DNA is TGTGCCAGCAGGCCGACAGCGCCTACTAACTATGGCTACACCTTC. Translating gives CASRPTAPTNYGYTF.

The V and J genes are TRBV7-9 and TRBJ1-1; D is possibly TRBD1 (6 bases). Germline V gene sequence: CDR1 SEHNR, CDR2 FQNEAQ (reference sequence). The V and J ends lost 2 bases and 0 bases respectively, with 7 bases between them. The CDR3 consists of 14 residues. Here the CDR3 reads CASSLRTVNTEAFF. The CDR3 bases are TGTGCCAGCAGCTTAAGGACAGTGAACACTGAAGCTTTCTTT.

This rearrangement joins TRBV2 to TRBJ2-2, with no clear D. V lost 7 bases and J 3 bases, leaving 6 bases between the germline ends. This CDR3 has 12 residues. Germline CDR1 reads SNHLY; CDR2 reads FYNNEI. CDR3 protein: CASTVYTGELFF. CDR3 DNA sequence: TGTGCCAGCACAGTTTACACCGGGGAGCTGTTTTTT.

This clone came up a few times. The J gene is TRBJ2-1, the V gene TRBV24-1; TRBD1 matches at 7 bases. The CDR3 totals 16 residues. Germline V gene data show CDR1 as KGHDR and CDR2 as SFDVKD. Trimming cost V 4 bases and J 9 bases; bases outside gene matches: 14. The CDR3 reads CATSDRTRTGAGEQFF. Here the CDR3 DNA reads TGTGCCACCAGTGACCGCACCCGAACAGGGGCGGGTGAGCAGTTCTTC.

This chain joins TRBV28 and TRBJ2-6; no reliable D call. V lost 6 bases to trimming and J lost 0 bases, with 9 bases between them. The length of the CDR3 is 15 residues. Germline CDR1 reads MDHEN; CDR2 reads SYDVKM. The CDR3 region has the DNA TGTGCCAGCAGGACATTCCGCTCTGGGGCCAACGTCCTGACTTTC. Translation gives CASRTFRSGANVLTF.

This clone was seen just once. The chain has TRBV19 and TRBJ1-1; possibly TRBD1 for D (5 bases). The CDR3 covers 13 residues. The germline V gene encodes CDR1 LNHDA and CDR2 SQIVND (reference sequence). Trimming took off 1 base at V and 5 bases at J, with 8 bases between the two ends. Written as DNA, the CDR3 is TGTGCCAGTAGTATAGGTAAGGGGACTGAAGCTTTCTTT. It translates to CASSIGKGTEAFF.

CDR3 in DNA: TGTGCCTGGAGGGAGGGGTCCGCAACTAATGAAAAACTGTTTTTT. Translating it yields CAWREGSATNEKLFF. The chain links TRBV30 to TRBJ1-4, with a weak D call TRBD1 (5 bases). CDR1 GTSNPN and CDR2 SVGIG come from the germline V gene (reference sequence). This CDR3 region has 15 residues. V shed 3 bases and J shed 0 bases, with 11 bases lying between them.

The rearrangement joins TRBV2 to TRBJ2-3, with a weak D call TRBD2 (6 bases). The CDR3 runs to 14 residues. Trimming took off 7 bases at V and 0 bases at J, with 11 bases between the two ends. In germline, CDR1 is SNHLY, CDR2 FYNNEI. The CDR3 reads CASKKGTSTDTQYF. CDR3 bases: TGTGCCAGCAAGAAGGGGACTAGCACAGATACGCAGTATTTT.

The CDR3 DNA follows: TGTGCCAGCAGTTCCGTGTTATACGGTGAAAAACTGTTTTTT. Amino acids: CASSSVLYGEKLFF. The J gene is TRBJ1-4, the V gene TRBV28, with no clear D. CDR1 and CDR2 (germline): MDHEN, SYDVKM. The CDR3 consists of 14 residues. V lost 4 bases, J lost 7 bases, and 13 bases lay in between. The whole variable domain, remainder taken from reference TRBV28 and TRBJ1-4, is DVKVTQSSRYLVKRTGEKVFLECVQDMDHENMFWYRQDPGLGLRLIYFSYDVKMKEKGDIPEGYSVSREKKERFSLILESASTNQTSMYLCASSSVLYGEKLFFGSGTQLSVL.

This chain joins TRBV7-2 and TRBJ2-7; 14 nucleotides align to TRBD2. From germline, CDR1 is SGHTA and CDR2 FQGNSA. The ends lost 0 bases at V and 7 bases at J; junction bases unmatched: 2. This CDR3 has 15 residues. The DNA for the CDR3 is TGTGCCAGCAGCTTAGCTGGGACTAGCGGGAGAGAGCAGTACTTC. Translation: CASSLAGTSGREQYF.

This rearrangement joins TRBV28 to TRBJ1-1; D unclear. Germline V gene sequence: CDR1 MDHEN, CDR2 SYDVKM. The CDR3 runs to 12 residues. V was cut by 7 bases and J by 4 bases, with 10 bases left in between. The CDR3 here is CASTNRVTEAFF. CDR3 DNA: TGTGCCAGCACCAATCGGGTCACTGAAGCTTTCTTT.

This clone was counted a single time. As DNA, the CDR3 is TGTGCCAGCAGCCAAGTGGGCGGGAGGACTTACAATGAGCAGTTCTTC. Translated, it gives CASSQVGGRTYNEQFF. This chain uses TRBV3-1 (or the pseudogene TRBV3-2) with TRBJ2-1; TRBD2 matches at 8 bases. Germline CDR1 and CDR2: LGHDT and YNNKEL (reference sequence). There are 16 residues in the CDR3. V lost 1 base, J lost 4 bases, and 6 bases stayed unmatched.

The chain has TRBV5-5 and TRBJ2-7, with TRBD1 matching 11 bases. The CDR3 has 16 amino acids. Germline V CDR1 and CDR2: SGHKS, YYEKEE (reference sequence). V shed 0 bases and J 3 bases; nucleotides not matched to a gene: 5. CDR3 sequence reads: CASSLGSDRGHYEQYF. As DNA, the CDR3 is TGTGCCAGCAGCTTGGGGTCGGACAGGGGGCACTACGAGCAGTACTTC.